The clone carrying this T cell receptor beta chain was seen repeatedly, ten times or more. The sample comes from a study of T-cell reconstitution after alpha-beta-depleted transplantation in children. Unique molecular identifiers were used in preparing the TCRbeta library. MiXCR, run by TCRdb on the PCR reads, gives a single entry per CDR3 protein. The sample has 200,000 to 250,000 distinct CDR3 sequences, around 12% seen once; the top ten hold approximately 2.9%. The CDR3 totals 16 residues. Germline CDR1 reads PRHDT; CDR2 reads FYEKMQ (reference sequence). The trim removed 0 bases at V and 2 bases at J, leaving 5 bases unmatched.

The receptor was isolated from a human donor who donated a stem cell graft to a child with acute lymphoblastic leukemia. This sample comprised PBMCs from the stem cell graft donor, obtained from the stem cell graft. The rearrangement uses TRBV13 and TRBJ2-7, with 9 bases lining up with TRBD2. The CDR3 loop reads CASSLGRAGGPYEQYF. CDR3 DNA sequence: TGTGCCAGCAGCTTAGGAAGAGCGGGAGGCCCCTACGAGCAGTACTTC.